This T cell receptor beta chain was identified during a study of blood T cell repertoires in COVID-19. The wider study: Researchers got acute and convalescent COVID-19 samples from the United States, Italy and Spain. T cells, B-cell-depleted T cells, or PBMCs provided the cDNA or gDNA that served as material.

This clone has just a few counts. Clones were read by immunoSEQ multiplex PCR, and TCRdb kept only the in-frame ones, dropping some. This repertoire shows some 670,000 clones, 75% to 90% found once; its top ten account for roughly 0.25%. Trimming took off 0 bases at V and 7 bases at J, with 12 bases between the two ends. The CDR3 runs 14 residues. Germline V gives CDR1 MNHEY, CDR2 SVGAGI. The sequencing input was peripheral blood. The receptor comes from a young woman with acute or convalescent COVID-19. The chain links TRBV6-5 to TRBJ1-2; D gene unclear. This CDR3 is CASSYSSVHVGYTF. The CDR3 DNA reads as TGTGCCAGCAGTTACTCATCAGTGCACGTTGGCTACACCTTC.